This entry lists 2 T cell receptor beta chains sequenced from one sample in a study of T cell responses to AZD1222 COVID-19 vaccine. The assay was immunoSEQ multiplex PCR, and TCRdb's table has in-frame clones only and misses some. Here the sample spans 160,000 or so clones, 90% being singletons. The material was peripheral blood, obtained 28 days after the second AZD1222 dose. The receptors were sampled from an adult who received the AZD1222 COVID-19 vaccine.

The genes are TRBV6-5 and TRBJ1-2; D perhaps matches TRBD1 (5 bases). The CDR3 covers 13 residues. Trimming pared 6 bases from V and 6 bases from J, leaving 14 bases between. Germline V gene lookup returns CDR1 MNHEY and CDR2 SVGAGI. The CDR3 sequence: CASRLLGENGYTF. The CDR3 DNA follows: TGTGCCAGCAGGCTCTTAGGGGAGAATGGCTACACCTTC.

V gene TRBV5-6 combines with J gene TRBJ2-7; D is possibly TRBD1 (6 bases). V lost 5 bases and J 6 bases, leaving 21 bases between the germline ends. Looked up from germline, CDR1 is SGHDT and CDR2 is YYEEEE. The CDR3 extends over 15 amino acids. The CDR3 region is CASRLGTGSDSEQYF. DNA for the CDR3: TGTGCCAGCAGACTCGGAACAGGGTCAGATAGCGAGCAGTACTTC.